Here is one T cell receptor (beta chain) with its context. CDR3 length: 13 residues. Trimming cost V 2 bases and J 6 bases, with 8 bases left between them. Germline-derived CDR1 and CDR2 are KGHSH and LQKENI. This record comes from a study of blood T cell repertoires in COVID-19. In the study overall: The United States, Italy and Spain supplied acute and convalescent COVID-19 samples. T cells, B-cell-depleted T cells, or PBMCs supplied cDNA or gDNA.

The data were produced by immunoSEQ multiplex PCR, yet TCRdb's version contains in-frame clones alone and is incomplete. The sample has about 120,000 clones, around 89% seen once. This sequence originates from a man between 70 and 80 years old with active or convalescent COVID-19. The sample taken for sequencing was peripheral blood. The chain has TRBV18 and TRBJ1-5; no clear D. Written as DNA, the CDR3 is TGTGCCAGCTCACCAGAGTATGGTCAGCCCCAGCATTTT. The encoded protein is CASSPEYGQPQHF.